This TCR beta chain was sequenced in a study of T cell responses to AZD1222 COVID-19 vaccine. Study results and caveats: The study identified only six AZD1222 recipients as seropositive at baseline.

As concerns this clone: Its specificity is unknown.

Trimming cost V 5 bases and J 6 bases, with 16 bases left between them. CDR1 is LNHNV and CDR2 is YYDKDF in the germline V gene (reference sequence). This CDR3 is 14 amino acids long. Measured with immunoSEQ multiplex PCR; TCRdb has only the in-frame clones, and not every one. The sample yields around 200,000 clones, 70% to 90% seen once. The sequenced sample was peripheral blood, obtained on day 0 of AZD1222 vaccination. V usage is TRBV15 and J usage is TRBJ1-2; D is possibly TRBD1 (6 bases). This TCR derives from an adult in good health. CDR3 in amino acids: CATSPPSGGNGYTF. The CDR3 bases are TGTGCCACCAGCCCTCCTAGCGGGGGCAATGGCTACACCTTC.